The rows below give T cell receptor beta chains drawn from one sample of a study of cytomegalovirus exposure and HLA in healthy donors. TCRdb's copy holds only in-frame clones and misses some; the assay was immunoSEQ multiplex PCR. The sample has nearly 95,000 clones; less than 65% are singletons. The specimen was PBMCs. The receptors here all came from a woman in her 30s in good health and CMV-seronegative. Both conserved end residues are part of each CDR3. D genes are given only for firm matches. Clone sizes are given selectively: once, few, many, or a class where the clone is expanded.

cdr3_nt: TGTGCCATCAGTGATCCCCCAGGACAGAACTACGAGCAGTACTTC
cdr3_aa: CAISDPPGQNYEQYF
j_call: TRBJ2-7
d_call: -
clone_size: -
v_call: TRBV10-3

cdr3_nt: TGTGCCGGCGCCCGGCAGGTTAACACTGAAGCTTTCTTT
cdr3_aa: CAGARQVNTEAFF
j_call: TRBJ1-1
d_call: -
clone_size: -
v_call: TRBV7-2

cdr3_nt: TGTGCCAGCAGCTTGGAACGGAGCCAGCCCCAGCATTTT
cdr3_aa: CASSLERSQPQHF
j_call: TRBJ1-5
d_call: -
clone_size: -
v_call: TRBV5-4

cdr3_nt: TGTGCCAGCAGCTTGCGGCAGTGGACTGAAGCTTTCTTT
cdr3_aa: CASSLRQWTEAFF
j_call: TRBJ1-1
d_call: -
clone_size: once
v_call: TRBV7-2

cdr3_nt: TGCGCCAGCAGCTTTGGACTAGCGGGGGGGCCCTACAATGAGCAGTTCTTC
cdr3_aa: CASSFGLAGGPYNEQFF
j_call: TRBJ2-1
d_call: TRBD2
clone_size: -
v_call: TRBV5-1

cdr3_nt: TGTGCCAGCATCCAACAGGGGTTGGATGAGCAGTTCTTC
cdr3_aa: CASIQQGLDEQFF
j_call: TRBJ2-1
d_call: TRBD1
clone_size: few
v_call: TRBV11-1

cdr3_nt: TGTGCCAGCAGTTTATTTACAGGGGGCGTGCGGGCTTTCTTT
cdr3_aa: CASSLFTGGVRAFF
j_call: TRBJ1-1
d_call: TRBD1
clone_size: -
v_call: TRBV28

cdr3_nt: TGTGCCAGTAGTATCCTAGCGGGCACCGGGGAGCTGTTTTTT
cdr3_aa: CASSILAGTGELFF
j_call: TRBJ2-2
d_call: TRBD2
clone_size: -
v_call: TRBV19

cdr3_nt: TGCGCCAGCAGCCTGGGACAGGTGGGGAACTATGGCTACACCTTC
cdr3_aa: CASSLGQVGNYGYTF
j_call: TRBJ1-2
d_call: TRBD1
clone_size: -
v_call: TRBV4-1

cdr3_nt: TGCGCCAGCAGCTTGGCTAGCGGGGGGGGAGATACGCAGTATTTT
cdr3_aa: CASSLASGGGDTQYF
j_call: TRBJ2-3
d_call: TRBD2
clone_size: -
v_call: TRBV5-1

cdr3_nt: TGTGCCAGCAGTTTTTTCCAGGGGTATGGCTACACCTTC
cdr3_aa: CASSFFQGYGYTF
j_call: TRBJ1-2
d_call: -
clone_size: -
v_call: TRBV28

cdr3_nt: TGTGCCAGCAGCTTACAGGGGGTGGGGAACACTGAAGCTTTCTTT
cdr3_aa: CASSLQGVGNTEAFF
j_call: TRBJ1-1
d_call: TRBD1
clone_size: -
v_call: TRBV7-3

cdr3_nt: TGTGCCAGCAGCCTGCTAGCGGGAGGGCCCGGTGAGCAGTACTTC
cdr3_aa: CASSLLAGGPGEQYF
j_call: TRBJ2-7
d_call: TRBD2
clone_size: -
v_call: TRBV7-2

cdr3_nt: TGCGCCAGCTCTCAGGGGTACGAGCAGTACTTC
cdr3_aa: CASSQGYEQYF
j_call: TRBJ2-7
d_call: -
clone_size: -
v_call: TRBV5-1

cdr3_nt: TGTGCCAGCAGTGCTAGGGGAAATAATGAAAAACTGTTTTTT
cdr3_aa: CASSARGNNEKLFF
j_call: TRBJ1-4
d_call: -
clone_size: -
v_call: TRBV6-5

cdr3_nt: TGTGCCAGCAGTGGGTCGGGAGGGGGTCAGCCCCAGCATTTT
cdr3_aa: CASSGSGGGQPQHF
j_call: TRBJ1-5
d_call: -
clone_size: -
v_call: TRBV6-6

cdr3_nt: TGTGCCAGTAGTATAAGTAGCGGTTTGAAGACCCAGTACTTC
cdr3_aa: CASSISSGLKTQYF
j_call: TRBJ2-5
d_call: -
clone_size: -
v_call: TRBV19

cdr3_nt: TGTGCCAGTCGTGGGCGGGGGGGCCCAGATACGCAGTATTTT
cdr3_aa: CASRGRGGPDTQYF
j_call: TRBJ2-3
d_call: TRBD2
clone_size: -
v_call: TRBV6-5